This TCR beta chain emerged from a study of Graves' ophthalmopathy and Graves' hyperthyroidism. Beta-chain TCR CDR3 regions were amplified from RNA transcripts. RT-PCR in the first round used HTBI primers; a second-round multiplex PCR followed. TCRdb redid the calling of the multiplex PCR reads with MiXCR, one entry per CDR3 protein. The data contain approximately 480,000 distinct CDR3 sequences, 13% to 15% of them singletons. CAS ≥3, NOSPECS ≥4, moderate-to-severe activity and duration under 3 months marked donors with ophthalmopathy. General study points: Clonotypes were expanded in thyroid at above 0.001 frequency, and most also appeared in blood.

V shed 5 bases, J shed 10 bases, and the junction held 9 bases outside the gene matches. CDR3 length: 13 residues. The germline CDR1 and CDR2 sequences are MDHEN and SYDVKM. This clonotype showed up many times. Its antigen is currently unknown. This chain uses TRBV28 with TRBJ1-2; TRBD1 agrees at 8 bases. The clonotype was recovered from a woman in her thirties with Graves' ophthalmopathy. The sequenced sample consisted of blood. In DNA form, the CDR3 reads TGTGCCAGCAGTCCAGGGGGCAGGGAGGACTACACCTTC. Translated, it gives CASSPGGREDYTF.